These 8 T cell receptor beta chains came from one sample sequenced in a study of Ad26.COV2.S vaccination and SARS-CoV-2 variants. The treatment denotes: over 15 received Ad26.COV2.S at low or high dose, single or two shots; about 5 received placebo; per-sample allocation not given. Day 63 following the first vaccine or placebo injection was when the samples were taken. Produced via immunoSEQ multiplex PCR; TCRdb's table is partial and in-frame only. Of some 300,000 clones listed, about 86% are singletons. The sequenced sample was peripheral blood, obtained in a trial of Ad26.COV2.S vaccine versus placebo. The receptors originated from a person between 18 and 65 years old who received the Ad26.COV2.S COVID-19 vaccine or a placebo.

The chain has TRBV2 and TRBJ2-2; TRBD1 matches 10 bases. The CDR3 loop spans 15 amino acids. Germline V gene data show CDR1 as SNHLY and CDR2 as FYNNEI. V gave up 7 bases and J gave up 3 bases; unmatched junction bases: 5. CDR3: CASTWTGGDTGELFF. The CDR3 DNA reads TGTGCCAGCACTTGGACAGGGGGGGACACCGGGGAGCTGTTTTTT. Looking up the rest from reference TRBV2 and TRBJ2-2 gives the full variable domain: EPEVTQTPSHQVTQMGQEVILRCVPISNHLYFYWYRQILGQKVEFLVSFYNNEISEKSEIFDDQFSVERPDGSNFTLKIRSTKLEDSAMYFCASTWTGGDTGELFFGEGSRLTVL.

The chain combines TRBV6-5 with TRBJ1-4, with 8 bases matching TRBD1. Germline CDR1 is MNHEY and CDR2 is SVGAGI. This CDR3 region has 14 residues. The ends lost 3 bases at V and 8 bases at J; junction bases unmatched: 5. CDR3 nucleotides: TGTGCCAGCAGTTATGGGCAGGGGGCAGAAAAACTGTTTTTT. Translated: CASSYGQGAEKLFF.

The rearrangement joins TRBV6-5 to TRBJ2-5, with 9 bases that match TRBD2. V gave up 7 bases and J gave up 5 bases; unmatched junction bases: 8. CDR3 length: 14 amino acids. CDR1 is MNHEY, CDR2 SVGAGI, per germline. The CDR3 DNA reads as TGTGCCAGCACCCGCGGGGGGGCGGGGGAGACCCAGTACTTC. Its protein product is CASTRGGAGETQYF.

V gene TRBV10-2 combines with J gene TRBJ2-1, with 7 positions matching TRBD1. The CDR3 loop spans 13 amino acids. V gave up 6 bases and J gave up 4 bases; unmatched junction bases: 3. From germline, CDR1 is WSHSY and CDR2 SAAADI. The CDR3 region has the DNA TGCGCCAGCAGGCAGGGGGAATACAATGAGCAGTTCTTC. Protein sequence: CASRQGEYNEQFF.

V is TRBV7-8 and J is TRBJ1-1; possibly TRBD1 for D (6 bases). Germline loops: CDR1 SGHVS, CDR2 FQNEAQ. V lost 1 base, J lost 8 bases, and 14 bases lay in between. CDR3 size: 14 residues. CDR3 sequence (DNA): TGTGCCAGCAGCTTAGGTGTCGCGACAGGAGAAGCTTTCTTT. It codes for CASSLGVATGEAFF.

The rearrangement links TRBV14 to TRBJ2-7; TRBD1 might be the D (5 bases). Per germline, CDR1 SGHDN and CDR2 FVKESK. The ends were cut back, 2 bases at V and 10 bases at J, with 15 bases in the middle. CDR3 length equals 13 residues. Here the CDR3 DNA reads TGTGCCAGCAGCCAAAACATCGACAGTCCCCAGTACTTC. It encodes CASSQNIDSPQYF.

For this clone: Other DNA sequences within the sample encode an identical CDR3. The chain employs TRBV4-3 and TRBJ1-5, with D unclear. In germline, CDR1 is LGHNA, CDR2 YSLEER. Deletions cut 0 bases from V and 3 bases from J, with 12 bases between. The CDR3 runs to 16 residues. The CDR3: CASSQDGGVSNQPQHF. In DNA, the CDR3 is TGCGCCAGCAGCCAAGATGGTGGCGTCTCCAATCAGCCCCAGCATTTT.

The CDR3 sequence: CASSMTPYGYTF. CDR3 in DNA: TGTGCCAGCAGTATGACTCCCTACGGCTACACCTTC. The rearrangement uses TRBV12-3 or TRBV12-4 and TRBJ1-2; no clear D gene. The germline V and J ends were trimmed by 5 bases and 8 bases, with 12 bases remaining between them. CDR3 size: 12 residues.